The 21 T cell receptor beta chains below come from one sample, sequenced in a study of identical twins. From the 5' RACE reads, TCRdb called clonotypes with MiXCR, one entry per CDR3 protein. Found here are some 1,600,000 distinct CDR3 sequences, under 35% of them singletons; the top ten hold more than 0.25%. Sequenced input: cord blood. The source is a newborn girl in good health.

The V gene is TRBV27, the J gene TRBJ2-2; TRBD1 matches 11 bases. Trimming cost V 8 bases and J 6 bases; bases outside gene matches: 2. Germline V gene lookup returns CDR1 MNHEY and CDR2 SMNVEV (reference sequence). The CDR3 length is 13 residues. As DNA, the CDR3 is TGTGCCAGCCTGGGACAGGGGGCCGGGGAGCTGTTTTTT. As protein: CASLGQGAGELFF.

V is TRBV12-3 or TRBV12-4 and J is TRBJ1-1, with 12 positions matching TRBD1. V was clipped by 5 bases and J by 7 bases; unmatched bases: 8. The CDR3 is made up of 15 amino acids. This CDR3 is CASSNRDRGRFEAFF. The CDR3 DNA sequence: TGTGCCAGCAGTAACCGGGACAGGGGGCGATTTGAAGCTTTCTTT.

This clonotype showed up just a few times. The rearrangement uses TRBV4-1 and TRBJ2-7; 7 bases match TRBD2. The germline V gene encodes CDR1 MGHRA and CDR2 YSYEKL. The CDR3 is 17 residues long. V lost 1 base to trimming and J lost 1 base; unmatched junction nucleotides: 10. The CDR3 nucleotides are TGCGCCAGCAGCCAAGGTCGGGCTAGCGGTGGTTCCTACGAGCAGTACTTC. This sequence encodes CASSQGRASGGSYEQYF.

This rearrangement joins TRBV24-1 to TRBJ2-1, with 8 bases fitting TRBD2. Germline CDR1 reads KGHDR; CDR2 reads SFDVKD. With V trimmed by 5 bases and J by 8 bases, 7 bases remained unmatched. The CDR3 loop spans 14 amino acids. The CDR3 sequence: CATSAAGGGYEQFF. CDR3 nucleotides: TGTGCCACCAGTGCCGCGGGAGGTGGATATGAGCAGTTCTTC.

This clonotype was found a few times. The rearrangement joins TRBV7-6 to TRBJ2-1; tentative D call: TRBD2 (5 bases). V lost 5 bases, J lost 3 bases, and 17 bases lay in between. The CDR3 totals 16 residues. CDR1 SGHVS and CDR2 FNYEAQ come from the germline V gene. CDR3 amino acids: CASSPIASGHYNEQFF. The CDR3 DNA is TGTGCCAGCAGCCCCATCGCCAGCGGCCACTACAATGAGCAGTTCTTC. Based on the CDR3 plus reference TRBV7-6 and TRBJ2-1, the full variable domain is GAGVSQSPRYKVTKRGQDVALRCDPISGHVSLYWYRQALGQGPEFLTYFNYEAQQDKSGLPNDRFSAERPEGSISTLTIQRTEQRDSAMYRCASSPIASGHYNEQFFGPGTRLTVL.

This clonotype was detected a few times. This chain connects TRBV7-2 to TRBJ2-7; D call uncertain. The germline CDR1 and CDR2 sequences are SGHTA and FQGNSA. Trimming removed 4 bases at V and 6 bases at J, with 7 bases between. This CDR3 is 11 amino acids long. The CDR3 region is CASSSFFEQYF. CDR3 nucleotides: TGTGCCAGCAGCTCCTTCTTCGAGCAGTACTTC.

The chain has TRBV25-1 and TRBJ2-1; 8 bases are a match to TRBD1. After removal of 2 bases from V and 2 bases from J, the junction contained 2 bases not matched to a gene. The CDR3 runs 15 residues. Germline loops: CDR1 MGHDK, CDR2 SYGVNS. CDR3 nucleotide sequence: TGTGCCAGCAGTGAACAGGACAGGGCCTACAATGAGCAGTTCTTC. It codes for CASSEQDRAYNEQFF.

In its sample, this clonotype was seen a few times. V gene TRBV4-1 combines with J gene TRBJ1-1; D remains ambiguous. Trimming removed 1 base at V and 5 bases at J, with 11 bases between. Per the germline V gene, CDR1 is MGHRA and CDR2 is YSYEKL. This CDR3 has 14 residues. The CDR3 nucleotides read TGCGCCAGCAGCCAAGCCCTAAAAGGGACTGAAGCTTTCTTT. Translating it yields CASSQALKGTEAFF.

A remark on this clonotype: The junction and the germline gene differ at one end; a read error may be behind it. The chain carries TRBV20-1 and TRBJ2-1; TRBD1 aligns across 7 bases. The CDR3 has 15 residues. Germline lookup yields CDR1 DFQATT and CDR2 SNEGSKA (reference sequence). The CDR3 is CSANPRDSFYNGQFF. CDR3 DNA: TGCAGTGCTAACCCCCGGGACAGCTTTTACAATGGGCAGTTCTTC.

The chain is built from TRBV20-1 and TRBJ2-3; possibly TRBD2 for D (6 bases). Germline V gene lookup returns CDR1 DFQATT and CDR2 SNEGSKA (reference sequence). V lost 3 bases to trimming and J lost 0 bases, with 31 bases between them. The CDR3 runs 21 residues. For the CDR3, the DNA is TGCAGTGCTAGGTTCCCCCTTCCCCAATCCACCGCGGGGTCTAGCACAGATACGCAGTATTTT. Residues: CSARFPLPQSTAGSSTDTQYF.

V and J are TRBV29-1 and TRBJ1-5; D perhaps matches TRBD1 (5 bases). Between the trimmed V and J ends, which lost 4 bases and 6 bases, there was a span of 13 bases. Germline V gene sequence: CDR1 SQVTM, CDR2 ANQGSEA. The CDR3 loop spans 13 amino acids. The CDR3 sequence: CSVGRGAVQPQHF. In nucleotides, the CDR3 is TGCAGCGTTGGAAGGGGCGCGGTTCAGCCCCAGCATTTT.

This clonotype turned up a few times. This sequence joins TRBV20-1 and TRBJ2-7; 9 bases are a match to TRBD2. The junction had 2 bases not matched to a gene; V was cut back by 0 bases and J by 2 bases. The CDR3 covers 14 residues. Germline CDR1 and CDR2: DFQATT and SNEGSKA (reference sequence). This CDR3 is CSARELAGTYEQYF. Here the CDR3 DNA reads TGCAGTGCTAGAGAGCTAGCGGGGACCTACGAGCAGTACTTC.

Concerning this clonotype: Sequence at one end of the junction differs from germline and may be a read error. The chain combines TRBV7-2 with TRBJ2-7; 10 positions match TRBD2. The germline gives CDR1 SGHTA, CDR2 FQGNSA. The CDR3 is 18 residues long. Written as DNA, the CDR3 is TGTGCCAGCGGCTTAGTGGTAGCGGGGGGCCGAAGCTCCTACGAGCAGTACTTC. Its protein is CASGLVVAGGRSSYEQYF. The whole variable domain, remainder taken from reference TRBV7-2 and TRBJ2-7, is GAGVSQSPSNKVTEKGKDVELRCDPISGHTALYWYRQSLGQGLEFLIYFQGNSAPDKSGLPSDRFSAERTGGSVSTLTIQRTQQEDSAVYLCASGLVVAGGRSSYEQYFGPGTRLTVT.

DNA of the CDR3: TGTGCCATCCGGGACCCCCCCTCTGGGGCCAACGTCCTGACTTTC. Protein sequence: CAIRDPPSGANVLTF. The rearrangement joins TRBV10-3 to TRBJ2-6; D possibly matches TRBD1 or TRBD2 (5 bases each). The germline CDR1 and CDR2 sequences are ENHRY and SYGVKD. V was trimmed by 8 bases and J by 0 bases, leaving 11 bases between them. The CDR3 is made up of 15 amino acids.

The CDR3 loop is CAIDDGELFF. CDR3 nucleotides: TGTGCCATCGATGACGGGGAGCTGTTTTTT. This sequence joins TRBV7-9 and TRBJ2-2; D is ambiguous. The CDR3 loop spans 10 amino acids. The V end was cut by 10 bases, the J end by 7 bases, with 7 bases between. CDR1 and CDR2 from the germline V gene are SEHNR and FQNEAQ (reference sequence).

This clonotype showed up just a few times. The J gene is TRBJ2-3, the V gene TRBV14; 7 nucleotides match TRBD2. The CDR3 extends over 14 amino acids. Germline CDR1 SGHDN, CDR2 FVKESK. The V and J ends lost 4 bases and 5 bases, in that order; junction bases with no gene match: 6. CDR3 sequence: CASSPWTSQDTQYF. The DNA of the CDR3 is TGTGCCAGCAGCCCTTGGACTAGTCAAGATACGCAGTATTTT.

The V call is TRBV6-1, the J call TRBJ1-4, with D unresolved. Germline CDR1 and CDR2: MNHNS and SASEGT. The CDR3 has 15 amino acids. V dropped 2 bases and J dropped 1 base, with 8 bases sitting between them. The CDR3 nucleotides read TGTGCCAGCAGTGAATTCGCCGGAACTAATGAAAAACTGTTTTTT. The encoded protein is CASSEFAGTNEKLFF.

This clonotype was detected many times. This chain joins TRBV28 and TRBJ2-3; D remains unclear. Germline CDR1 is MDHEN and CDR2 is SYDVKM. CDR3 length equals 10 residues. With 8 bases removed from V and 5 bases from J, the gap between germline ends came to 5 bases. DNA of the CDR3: TGTGCCAGCGCCGGAGATACGCAGTATTTT. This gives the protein CASAGDTQYF.

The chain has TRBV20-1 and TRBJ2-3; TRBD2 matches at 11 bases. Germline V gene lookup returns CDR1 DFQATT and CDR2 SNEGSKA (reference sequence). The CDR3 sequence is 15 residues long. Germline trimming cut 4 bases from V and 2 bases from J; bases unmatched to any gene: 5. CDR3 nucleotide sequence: TGCAGTGCTAAACTAGCGGGAGTACCCACAGATACGCAGTATTTT. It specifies CSAKLAGVPTDTQYF.

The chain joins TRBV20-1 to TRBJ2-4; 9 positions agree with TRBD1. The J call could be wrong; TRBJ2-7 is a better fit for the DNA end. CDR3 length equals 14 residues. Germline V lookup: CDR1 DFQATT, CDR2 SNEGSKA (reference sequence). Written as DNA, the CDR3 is TGCAGTGCTATTTGGGACAGGGTTACCTACGAGCAGTACTTC. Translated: CSAIWDRVTYEQYF.

In DNA form, the CDR3 reads TGTGCCAGCAGTGAAGCGGTGGGGACAGTAAATACCCTCCACTTT. This translates into CASSEAVGTVNTLHF. The J gene is TRBJ1-6, the V gene TRBV6-1; the match to TRBD1 covers 7 bases. Germline V CDR1 and CDR2: MNHNS, SASEGT. V lost 0 bases, J lost 14 bases, and 10 bases stayed unmatched. This CDR3 has 15 residues.